The entry below gives a single T cell receptor beta chain sequence along with its context. Method: immunoSEQ multiplex PCR; TCRdb's copy keeps in-frame clones and lacks some. The sample holds hundreds of thousands of clones, 83% seen once. This specimen belongs to a study of blood T cell repertoires in COVID-19. Overall study context: Sample material is recorded as cDNA or gDNA derived from T cells, B-cell-depleted T cells, or PBMCs.

The germline gives CDR1 SGHRS, CDR2 YFSETQ. The length of the CDR3 is 15 residues. V shed 4 bases, J shed 6 bases, and the junction held 11 bases outside the gene matches. Sequencing was performed on peripheral blood. This chain joins TRBV5-1 and TRBJ2-3; TRBD1 agrees at 7 bases. This sequence originates from a woman aged 45-60 years with acute or convalescent COVID-19. CDR3 residues: CASSAGQASLDTQYF. DNA for the CDR3: TGCGCCAGCAGCGCCGGACAGGCCTCCCTGGATACGCAGTATTTT.